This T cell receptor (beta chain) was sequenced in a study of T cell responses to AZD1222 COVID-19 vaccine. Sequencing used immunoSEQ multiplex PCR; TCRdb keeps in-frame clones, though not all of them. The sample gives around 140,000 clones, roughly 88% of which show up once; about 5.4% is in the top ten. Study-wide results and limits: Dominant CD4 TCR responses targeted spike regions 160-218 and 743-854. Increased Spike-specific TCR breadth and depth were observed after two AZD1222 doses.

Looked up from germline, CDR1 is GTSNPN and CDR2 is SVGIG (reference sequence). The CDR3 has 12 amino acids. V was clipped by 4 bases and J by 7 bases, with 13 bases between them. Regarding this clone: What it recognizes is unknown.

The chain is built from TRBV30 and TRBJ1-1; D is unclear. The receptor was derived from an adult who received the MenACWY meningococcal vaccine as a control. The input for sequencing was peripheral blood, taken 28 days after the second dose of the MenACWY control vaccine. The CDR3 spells CAWNPFRGEAFF. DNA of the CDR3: TGTGCCTGGAACCCCTTTCGAGGTGAAGCTTTCTTT.